A selection of T cell receptor beta chains follows, all from one sample in a study of blood T cell repertoires in COVID-19. Profiling relied on immunoSEQ multiplex PCR, and the TCRdb table lists in-frame clones only, not all of them. This table has tens of thousands of clones, approximately 82% appearing once. Source material: peripheral blood. The receptors here all came from a man aged 45 to 65 with active or convalescent COVID-19. The CDR3 runs from the conserved cysteine through the conserved F or W. D genes are given only for firm matches. Not every row has a clone size; where given, it reads once, few, many or a size class.

>TRBV27|TRBJ1-1|TRBD1|NA
TGTGCCAGCAGTTATGACAGGGCTTTGAACACTGAAGCTTTCTTT
CASSYDRALNTEAFF
>TRBV5-8|TRBJ2-3|TRBD1|NA
TGTGCCAGCAGCGATCGGACAGGACCTAGCACAGATACGCAGTATTTT
CASSDRTGPSTDTQYF
>TRBV7-9|TRBJ2-2|NA|NA
TGTGCCAGCAGCTTCGGCAGGGAGGCGGGGGAGCTGTTTTTT
CASSFGREAGELFF
>TRBV4-3|TRBJ2-3|TRBD1|NA
TGCGCCAGCAGCCAAGCGGGACAGTACACTGATACGCAGTATTTT
CASSQAGQYTDTQYF
>TRBV7-9|TRBJ1-3|TRBD1|NA
TGTGCCAGCAGCTTCCGGACAGGGTGGGGAAACACCATATATTTT
CASSFRTGWGNTIYF
>TRBV12-3/TRBV12-4|TRBJ2-2|TRBD1|NA
TGTGCCAGCAAACCGACAGGGCCCGGGGAGCTGTTTTTT
CASKPTGPGELFF
>TRBV7-9|TRBJ2-7|NA|NA
TGTGCCAGCAGCTTATACTTTTTTCCATCGGGGACACAAGCCTACGAGCAGTACTTC
CASSLYFFPSGTQAYEQYF
>TRBV4-3|TRBJ1-1|TRBD1|NA
TGCGCCAGCAGCGTACAGGGGGGGAACACTGAAGCTTTCTTT
CASSVQGGNTEAFF
>TRBV5-1|TRBJ2-1|TRBD1|NA
TGCGCCAGCAGCTTAGGGGACAGGGACTACAATGAGCAGTTCTTC
CASSLGDRDYNEQFF
>TRBV18|TRBJ1-1|TRBD1|NA
TGTGCCAGCTCACCTCCCACAGGGGGCACTGAAGCTTTCTTT
CASSPPTGGTEAFF
>TRBV6-2/TRBV6-3|TRBJ2-1|NA|NA
TGTGCCAGCAGTATCCTCGACAGAGACCCCTACAATGAGCAGTTCTTC
CASSILDRDPYNEQFF
>TRBV5-4|TRBJ1-1|NA|NA
TGTGCCAGCAGCTTGGATACAGGGCCCACAACTGAAGCTTTCTTT
CASSLDTGPTTEAFF
>TRBV28|TRBJ1-2|TRBD1|NA
TGTGCCAGCAGTGAACCCCAGGGGGCGTGGTATGGCTACACCTTC
CASSEPQGAWYGYTF
>TRBV5-6|TRBJ2-4|TRBD2|NA
TGTGCCAGCAGCTCCCGGGGGGGCGGGGAAAACATTCAGTACTTC
CASSSRGGGENIQYF
>TRBV28|TRBJ2-3|NA|NA
TGTGCCAGCAGTTTATCGAGCGTAACGCAGTATTTT
CASSLSSVTQYF
>TRBV18|TRBJ1-3|NA|NA
TGTGCCAGCTCACGGGCCAGGGGCTCTGGAAACACCATATATTTT
CASSRARGSGNTIYF
>TRBV5-1|TRBJ1-2|NA|NA
TGCGCCAGCAGCACGGGAGACTATGGCTACACCTTC
CASSTGDYGYTF
>TRBV6-2/TRBV6-3|TRBJ2-1|NA|once
TGTGCCAGCAGTTACTCGGGGACACGCAATGAGCAGTTCTTC
CASSYSGTRNEQFF
>TRBV19|TRBJ2-1|TRBD2|NA
TGTGCCAGTAGGGGACTAGCGGGGGGTAATGAGCAGTTCTTC
CASRGLAGGNEQFF
>TRBV11-2|TRBJ2-1|TRBD1|NA
TGTGCCAGCAGCCCGCAGGGGGATGAGCAGTTCTTC
CASSPQGDEQFF
>TRBV19|TRBJ1-1|NA|NA
TGTGCCAGTAGTAACCAAGGGGACACTGAAGCTTTCTTT
CASSNQGDTEAFF
>TRBV12-3/TRBV12-4|TRBJ1-6|NA|NA
TGTGCCAGCAGTTTTTCGGGAGGTTCACCCCTCCACTTT
CASSFSGGSPLHF
>TRBV5-6|TRBJ2-5|TRBD2|NA
TGTGCCAGCAGCTTGGCCCTAGCGGGGGGCCAAGAGACCCAGTACTTC
CASSLALAGGQETQYF
>TRBV3-1/TRBV3-2|TRBJ2-2|NA|few
TGTGCCAGCAGCCCACCTGGACTAAGCACCGGGGAGCTGTTTTTT
CASSPPGLSTGELFF
>TRBV30|TRBJ2-5|TRBD1|NA
TGTGCCTGTGCAGGGGGTACGGGGGAGACCCAGTACTTC
CACAGGTGETQYF
>TRBV19|TRBJ2-5|NA|NA
TGTGCCAGTAAACAGGGAGAGACCCAGTACTTC
CASKQGETQYF
>TRBV18|TRBJ1-4|NA|NA
TGTGCCAGCTCACCAAGGCCAGGGGTCGGTAATGAAAAACTGTTTTTT
CASSPRPGVGNEKLFF
>TRBV3-1/TRBV3-2|TRBJ2-1|NA|NA
TGTGCCAGCAGCCAAGACGGGCGGGGATTCAATGAGCAGTTCTTC
CASSQDGRGFNEQFF
>TRBV16|TRBJ2-6|NA|once
TGTGCCAGCAGCCAATCAGGGAGCTCTGGGGCCAACGTCCTGACTTTC
CASSQSGSSGANVLTF
>TRBV29-1|TRBJ2-3|TRBD1|NA
TGCAGCGTCCAATCGAAAACAGGGGGCGAAAGGGGGGATACGCAGTATTTT
CSVQSKTGGERGDTQYF
>TRBV27|TRBJ1-5|TRBD1|NA
TGTGCCAGCAGTACGACAGGGAATCAGCCCCAGCATTTT
CASSTTGNQPQHF
>TRBV27|TRBJ1-4|NA|NA
TGTGCCAGCAGTCCAGGGGAGAAACTGTTTTTT
CASSPGEKLFF
>TRBV14|TRBJ1-1|TRBD1|NA
TGTGCCAGCAGCTCCAGACAGGGGCCCCTGAACACTGAAGCTTTCTTT
CASSSRQGPLNTEAFF
>TRBV10-3|TRBJ2-3|NA|NA
TGTGCCATCAGTGAGAAAGACAGGGATACGCAGTATTTT
CAISEKDRDTQYF
>TRBV2|TRBJ1-1|TRBD1|NA
TGTGCCACCAGACAGGGGATCGACACTGAAGCTTTCTTT
CATRQGIDTEAFF
>TRBV7-8|TRBJ1-6|NA|NA
TGTGCCAGCAGCCCTCTCGTGACATTCGATTCACCCCTCCACTTT
CASSPLVTFDSPLHF
>TRBV15|TRBJ2-5|TRBD1|NA
TGTGCCACCAGCCTTATACAGGGGCGGGAGACCCAGTACTTC
CATSLIQGRETQYF
>TRBV15|TRBJ2-7|NA|NA
TGTGCCACCAGCAGAGATAAGGTCCGACAGGAGCAGTACTTC
CATSRDKVRQEQYF
>TRBV7-9|TRBJ2-3|TRBD2|NA
TGTGCCAGCAGCCTGGGGACTAGCGGGGGCGATACGCAGTATTTT
CASSLGTSGGDTQYF
>TRBV18|TRBJ1-2|TRBD1|NA
TGTGCCAGCTCACCACAGACAGGGGGCCCCTATGGCTACACCTTC
CASSPQTGGPYGYTF
>TRBV11-3|TRBJ2-1|NA|NA
TGTGCCAGCAGCCCGGAGGGTTACAATGAGCAGTTCTTC
CASSPEGYNEQFF
>TRBV18|TRBJ2-1|TRBD2|NA
TGTGCCAGCTCACCTAGCGGGGGCGCCATCAATGAGCAGTTCTTC
CASSPSGGAINEQFF
>TRBV19|TRBJ2-3|NA|few
TGTGCCAGTAGTATGGGCAATCTAGATACGCAGTATTTT
CASSMGNLDTQYF
>TRBV6-4|TRBJ2-1|TRBD1|NA
TGTGCCAGCAGTGACCTCCGGGACAGGGGCTACAATGAGCAGTTCTTC
CASSDLRDRGYNEQFF
>TRBV27|TRBJ2-6|TRBD1|NA
TGTGCCAGCAGTACCGGGACAGGGAAGTGGGGGGCCAACGTCCTGACTTTC
CASSTGTGKWGANVLTF
>TRBV12-3/TRBV12-4|TRBJ2-7|TRBD2|NA
TGTGCCAGCAGCTCCGGGACTAGCGACGAGCAGTACTTC
CASSSGTSDEQYF
>TRBV7-2|TRBJ1-2|NA|once
TGTGCCAGCAGCCCGGCGGGATTCGGCGAGGACTATGGCTACACCTTC
CASSPAGFGEDYGYTF
>TRBV3-1/TRBV3-2|TRBJ1-4|NA|NA
TGTGCCAGCGGCAGGGAGGATGAAAAACTGTTTTTT
CASGREDEKLFF
>TRBV28|TRBJ1-2|NA|NA
TGTGCCAGCAGTCCCACAGGGACCTATGGCTACACCTTC
CASSPTGTYGYTF
>TRBV3-1/TRBV3-2|TRBJ2-5|TRBD2|NA
TGTGCCAGCAGCCGGGGGGGGGAGACCCAGTACTTC
CASSRGGETQYF
>TRBV7-2|TRBJ2-3|NA|NA
TGTGCCAGCAGCCCCAGAATCGGGGACACAGATACGCAGTATTTT
CASSPRIGDTDTQYF